Below are 29 T cell receptor beta chains sequenced from a single sample in a study of T cells in Graves' hyperthyroidism and ophthalmopathy. Amplification targeted TCR beta CDR3 regions from RNA transcripts. An initial round of RT-PCR targeting the TCR CDR3 relied on the HTBI primer set. TCRdb reanalysed the multiplex PCR reads using MiXCR and keeps one entry per CDR3 protein. This sample has about 560,000 distinct CDR3 sequences, with 15% to 18% found just once. Sequencing was carried out using blood. The source is a young woman with Graves' hyperthyroidism.

This clonotype was observed many times. This chain joins TRBV12-3 or TRBV12-4 and TRBJ2-7; 10 bases are shared with TRBD1. The CDR3 is made up of 17 amino acids. V trimming: 0 bases; J trimming: 2 bases; junction bases outside the gene matches: 7. The CDR3 loop reads CASSLALGTGAAYEQYF. The CDR3 DNA reads TGTGCCAGCAGTTTAGCGCTGGGGACAGGGGCAGCCTACGAGCAGTACTTC.

With regard to this clonotype: This may be a read error: a much more frequent sequence differs by one nucleotide. The chain combines TRBV5-1 with TRBJ2-1; 8 bases are shared with TRBD2. Gene TRBJ2-7 matches the end of the DNA better, so the J call may be wrong. Germline values: CDR1 SGHRS, CDR2 YFSETQ. The CDR3 contains 15 residues. CDR3 residues: CASSLELAAHNEQYF. The DNA for the CDR3 is TGCGCCAGCAGCTTAGAACTAGCGGCTCACAATGAGCAGTACTTC.

This clonotype has ten or more counts. One junction end disagrees with the germline gene, perhaps due to a read error. The CDR3 protein is CASSLRRAGEQYF. CDR3 sequence (DNA): TGCGCCAGCAGCCTCAGACGGGCCGGTGAGCAGTACTTC. The chain recombines TRBV12-3 or TRBV12-4 with TRBJ2-7; D not resolved. The CDR3 totals 13 residues.

The table lists this clonotype with a few counts. The CDR3 spells CASSETGIKSEAFF. The CDR3 DNA follows: TGTGCCAGCAGCGAGACAGGTATTAAATCTGAAGCTTTCTTT. The V and J genes are TRBV7-3 and TRBJ1-1; a weak D match, TRBD1 (6 bases). Looked up from germline, CDR1 is SGHTA and CDR2 is FQGTGA. Trimming cost V 5 bases and J 6 bases, with 16 bases left between them. The CDR3 sequence is 14 residues long.

This clonotype has just a few counts. The rearrangement links TRBV10-2 to TRBJ2-1, with D possibly matching TRBD1 (5 bases). CDR1 and CDR2 (germline): WSHSY, SAAADI. There are 17 residues in the CDR3. V was trimmed by 6 bases and J by 4 bases, leaving 22 bases between them. The CDR3 here is CASSQGNTRLQYNEQFF. CDR3 DNA sequence: TGCGCCAGCAGCCAGGGTAATACCCGTCTTCAATACAATGAGCAGTTCTTC.

This clonotype has at least ten counts. CDR3 DNA: TGTGCCAGCAGTGGATCACTAGAAGGGTCAACAGATACGCAGTATTTT. Amino acids: CASSGSLEGSTDTQYF. The chain combines TRBV6-1 with TRBJ2-3; possible D gene TRBD2, 5 bases. The CDR3 has 16 residues. Germline assignment: CDR1 MNHNS and CDR2 SASEGT. V was trimmed by 4 bases and J by 3 bases, leaving 17 bases between them.

At least ten counts were recorded for this clonotype. The V and J genes are TRBV2 and TRBJ2-2; TRBD1 matches 10 bases. Germline assignment: CDR1 SNHLY and CDR2 FYNNEI. Trimming removed 6 bases from V and 7 bases from J; junction bases left unmatched: 5. This CDR3 has 14 amino acids. CDR3 residues: CASRGQGTGGELFF. CDR3 nucleotide sequence: TGTGCCAGCAGGGGACAGGGGACCGGCGGGGAGCTGTTTTTT.

This clonotype was picked up many times. V gene TRBV28 combines with J gene TRBJ2-3; D gene ambiguous. Between the trimmed V and J ends, which lost 2 bases and 6 bases, there was a span of 12 bases. Germline CDR1 and CDR2: MDHEN and SYDVKM. The CDR3 is 14 residues long. CDR3 bases: TGTGCCAGCAGTTTACAGTTAAACACGGATACGCAGTATTTT. Translating gives CASSLQLNTDTQYF.

This clonotype was seen ten or more times. The chain employs TRBV11-2 and TRBJ2-3, with 8 bases that match TRBD1. The V and J ends lost 4 bases and 2 bases, in that order; junction bases with no gene match: 2. The CDR3 extends over 14 amino acids. Germline V gives CDR1 SGHAT, CDR2 FQNNGV. As DNA, the CDR3 is TGTGCCAGCAGCTCGGACAGGGTCACAGATACGCAGTATTTT. Translated, it gives CASSSDRVTDTQYF.

This clonotype has a count of ten or more. V and J are TRBV12-3 or TRBV12-4 and TRBJ1-4; D might be TRBD1 (6 bases). V was clipped by 2 bases and J by 2 bases, with 12 bases between them. The CDR3 consists of 16 residues. The CDR3 is CASSLTRGETNEKLFF. The CDR3 coding sequence is TGTGCCAGCAGTTTAACCAGGGGTGAGACTAATGAAAAACTGTTTTTT.

Ten or more counts support this clonotype. The J gene is TRBJ1-1, the V gene TRBV2; D uncertain. In germline, CDR1 is SNHLY, CDR2 FYNNEI. Deletions cut 8 bases from V and 4 bases from J, with 14 bases between. This CDR3 region has 13 residues. This CDR3 reads CASLGEAGTEAFF. As DNA, the CDR3 is TGTGCCAGCCTGGGTGAGGCTGGCACTGAAGCTTTCTTT. The full variable domain, with the rest looked up from reference TRBV2 and TRBJ1-1, is EPEVTQTPSHQVTQMGQEVILRCVPISNHLYFYWYRQILGQKVEFLVSFYNNEISEKSEIFDDQFSVERPDGSNFTLKIRSTKLEDSAMYFCASLGEAGTEAFFGQGTRLTVV.

This clonotype was picked up many times. The chain uses TRBV7-9 and TRBJ2-1; 11 nucleotides line up with TRBD1. V lost 4 bases and J lost 7; bases outside the gene matches: 15. The germline V gene encodes CDR1 SEHNR and CDR2 FQNEAQ (reference sequence). The CDR3 extends over 18 amino acids. CDR3 residues: CASSSWDRGWRDANEQFF. CDR3 in DNA: TGTGCCAGCAGCTCCTGGGACAGGGGGTGGCGGGACGCTAATGAGCAGTTCTTC.

This clonotype has just a few counts. The chain recombines TRBV9 with TRBJ2-1, with TRBD2 matching over 10 bases. This CDR3 is 15 amino acids long. J gave up 4 bases and V 2 bases, and 3 bases lay outside the gene matches. Germline values: CDR1 SGDLS, CDR2 YYNGEE. CDR3 amino acids: CASSVGLALYNEQFF. The CDR3 DNA sequence: TGTGCCAGCAGCGTGGGACTAGCGCTTTACAATGAGCAGTTCTTC.

The V gene is TRBV30, the J gene TRBJ2-2; 8 bases agree with TRBD1. The germline gives CDR1 GTSNPN, CDR2 SVGIG (reference sequence). V lost 5 bases, J lost 1 base, and 9 bases stayed unmatched. The CDR3 is 16 amino acids. The CDR3 sequence: CAWGIRGPKNTGELFF. The CDR3 DNA reads TGTGCCTGGGGGATCAGGGGGCCCAAGAACACCGGGGAGCTGTTTTTT. Based on the CDR3 plus reference TRBV30 and TRBJ2-2, the full variable domain is SQTIHQWPATLVQPVGSPLSLECTVEGTSNPNLYWYRQAAGRGLQLLFYSVGIGQISSEVPQNLSASRPQDRQFILSSKKLLLSDSGFYLCAWGIRGPKNTGELFFGEGSRLTVL.

Turning to this clonotype: This may come from a read error, since a much larger clone is one base off. No conserved phenylalanine or tryptophan is present at the end of the CDR3, so a read error is the likely explanation. The V and J genes are TRBV11-2 and TRBJ2-7, with 12 bases identical to TRBD2. Trimming took 6 bases from V and 2 from J; bases not matched to a gene: 5. There are 15 residues in the CDR3. Germline CDR1 and CDR2: SGHAT and FQNNGV. DNA of the CDR3: TGTGCCAGCAGTCTAGCGGGAGGGATTCCCTACGAGCAGTACTCC. This codes for CASSLAGGIPYEQYS.

This clonotype was counted ten times or more. J is TRBJ2-7 and V is TRBV19, with TRBD2 identical over 12 bases. This CDR3 comprises 20 residues. The V gene's germline CDR1 is LNHDA and CDR2 SQIVND (reference sequence). V shed 1 base and J 2 bases; nucleotides not matched to a gene: 15. CDR3 DNA sequence: TGTGCCAGTAGTATAGGTAGTACTGGACTAGCGGGAAAGTTCGCCTACGAGCAGTACTTC. Translated: CASSIGSTGLAGKFAYEQYF.

The J gene is TRBJ2-4, the V gene TRBV7-2; D call uncertain. The CDR3 contains 14 residues. The V gene's germline CDR1 is SGHTA and CDR2 FQGNSA. V was shortened by 5 bases and J by 1 base, with 9 bases between the two germline ends. Written as DNA, the CDR3 is TGTGCCAGCAGCGTTACAGAGGCCAAAAACATTCAGTACTTC. It codes for CASSVTEAKNIQYF.

The V gene is TRBV20-1, the J gene TRBJ1-5, with D perhaps TRBD1 (6 bases). This CDR3 comprises 18 residues. Trimming cost V 0 bases and J 8 bases, with 26 bases left between them. The germline gives CDR1 DFQATT, CDR2 SNEGSKA (reference sequence). CDR3 residues: CSARDSSKGQLFSEPQHF. The CDR3 nucleotides read TGCAGTGCTAGAGATAGTTCGAAAGGACAGCTCTTTAGTGAGCCCCAGCATTTT.

J is TRBJ2-2 and V is TRBV20-1; the match to TRBD2 covers 8 bases. The CDR3 runs 14 residues. V was clipped by 1 base and J by 7 bases; unmatched bases: 5. The germline V gene has CDR1 DFQATT and CDR2 SNEGSKA (reference sequence). CDR3 nucleotides: TGCAGTGCTAGAGCGGGGGGGGCCGGCGGGGAGCTGTTTTTT. Amino acids: CSARAGGAGGELFF.

This clonotype was seen repeatedly, ten times or more. This chain uses TRBV7-6 with TRBJ2-3; 11 positions match TRBD2. There are 15 residues in the CDR3. The germline gives CDR1 SGHVS, CDR2 FNYEAQ. The V and J ends lost 2 bases and 5 bases, in that order; junction bases with no gene match: 3. The CDR3 DNA sequence: TGTGCCAGCAGCTTAATTGGGACTAGCGGAGATACGCAGTATTTT. It yields the protein CASSLIGTSGDTQYF.

The chain joins TRBV28 to TRBJ1-2, with 11 bases identical to TRBD1. V was pared by 10 bases and J by 4 bases, with 11 bases of the junction left unmatched. CDR3 length: 15 residues. Germline V lookup: CDR1 MDHEN, CDR2 SYDVKM. DNA of the CDR3: TGTGCCACCGCTCCCGGGACAGGGGGGAGCTATGGCTACACCTTC. The encoded protein is CATAPGTGGSYGYTF.

This clonotype appeared many times. V is TRBV11-2 and J is TRBJ1-6; D gene unclear. The V gene lost 2 bases and the J gene lost 8 bases, with 7 bases spanning the gap. The germline V gene encodes CDR1 SGHAT and CDR2 FQNNGV. CDR3 size: 13 residues. Here the CDR3 reads CASSLSGDSPLHF. The CDR3 nucleotides read TGTGCCAGCAGCTTATCGGGTGATTCACCCCTCCACTTT.

This clonotype has ten or more counts. The J gene is TRBJ2-7, the V gene TRBV27; 9 positions match TRBD2. V trimming: 1 base; J trimming: 5 bases; junction bases outside the gene matches: 9. CDR1 is MNHEY and CDR2 is SMNVEV in the germline V gene (reference sequence). There are 16 residues in the CDR3. The CDR3 sequence: CASSLFGGVAGDEQYF. The DNA of the CDR3 is TGTGCCAGCAGTTTATTTGGTGGAGTAGCGGGAGACGAGCAGTACTTC.

The J gene is TRBJ1-2, the V gene TRBV28; TRBD1 is a possible D gene (6 bases). There are 15 residues in the CDR3. V lost 6 bases and J lost 13, with 27 bases in between. In germline, CDR1 is MDHEN, CDR2 SYDVKM. CDR3 sequence (DNA): TGTGCCAGCAGCTCCCCTGAGATCCCCACAGGGCGAAGCACCTTC. It translates to CASSSPEIPTGRSTF.

The chain uses TRBV9 and TRBJ1-2, with 7 bases matching TRBD1. The CDR3 spans 12 residues. CDR1 and CDR2 (germline): SGDLS, YYNGEE. The V segment lost 5 bases and the J segment 7 bases; nucleotides outside the gene matches: 5. Here the CDR3 reads CASSVTGVGYTF. The CDR3 DNA sequence: TGTGCCAGCAGTGTAACAGGGGTTGGCTACACCTTC.

This clonotype has just a few counts. The genes are TRBV6-5 and TRBJ1-1; D uncertain. The V gene lost 0 bases and the J gene lost 11 bases, with 22 bases spanning the gap. Germline CDR1 and CDR2: MNHEY and SVGAGI. The CDR3 is made up of 16 amino acids. The chain's CDR3 is CASSYSSVGATPVAFF. The CDR3, as DNA: TGTGCCAGCAGTTACTCTTCTGTCGGTGCCACCCCGGTCGCTTTCTTT.

The genes are TRBV28 and TRBJ2-5; the match to TRBD1 covers 8 bases. This CDR3 is built from 13 residues. Per the germline V gene, CDR1 is MDHEN and CDR2 is SYDVKM. The ends lost 6 bases at V and 7 bases at J; junction bases unmatched: 7. CDR3 region: CASRPGTGGTQYF. The CDR3 DNA follows: TGTGCCAGCAGGCCGGGGACAGGTGGGACCCAGTACTTC. The full variable domain, completed using reference TRBV28 and TRBJ2-5, is DVKVTQSSRYLVKRTGEKVFLECVQDMDHENMFWYRQDPGLGLRLIYFSYDVKMKEKGDIPEGYSVSREKKERFSLILESASTNQTSMYLCASRPGTGGTQYFGPGTRLLVL.

This clonotype has a count of ten or more. The chain is built from TRBV6-5 and TRBJ2-3; D is unclear. The germline V and J ends were trimmed by 0 bases and 6 bases, with 7 bases remaining between them. CDR3 length: 13 amino acids. Germline CDR1 and CDR2: MNHEY and SVGAGI. CDR3 sequence reads: CASSYSTRDTQYF. CDR3 DNA sequence: TGTGCCAGCAGTTACTCGACAAGGGATACGCAGTATTTT.

This clonotype was picked up many times. This chain links TRBV30 with TRBJ1-1; 8 bases agree with TRBD1. Germline V gene data show CDR1 as GTSNPN and CDR2 as SVGIG (reference sequence). CDR3 length equals 13 residues. V lost 5 bases, J lost 1 base, and 3 bases stayed unmatched. The CDR3 DNA reads as TGTGCCTGGTACAGGGGGGAGAACACTGAAGCTTTCTTT. Translation gives CAWYRGENTEAFF.